This T cell receptor (beta chain) was sequenced for a study of radiotherapy plus CTLA-4 blockade in lung cancer. V trimming: 3 bases; J trimming: 0 bases; junction bases outside the gene matches: 4. The CDR3 has 17 amino acids. The germline gives CDR1 SGHAT, CDR2 FQNNGV. The table came from immunoSEQ multiplex PCR; TCRdb's copy has only in-frame clones and leaves some out. The sample gives 39,000 or so clones, over 65% of which show up once; under 10% is in the top ten. The TCR originated in a human donor with non-small cell lung cancer who had stable disease on radiotherapy plus ipilimumab. Sequences were derived from peripheral blood, sampled from a patient treated with radiotherapy plus ipilimumab. The chain couples TRBV11-2 to TRBJ2-2, with 10 bases fitting TRBD2. CDR3 residues: CASSFRLAGTNTGELFF. The CDR3 bases are TGTGCCAGCAGCTTCCGACTAGCGGGTACGAACACCGGGGAGCTGTTTTTT.